Following are 5 T cell receptor beta chains from one sample sequenced in a study of graft-versus-host responses after intestinal transplantation. The method was immunoSEQ multiplex PCR; TCRdb's version includes in-frame clones alone and lacks a portion of them. Among 70,000 or so clones listed, about 87% were seen once. Their target antigens are unknown. The sequencing used unstimulated CD4+ T cells sorted from spleen or lymph node cells, collected before transplant. The receptor source for this set is a human donor who was the organ donor for an intestinal transplant.

The rearrangement links TRBV5-1 to TRBJ2-2; D is unresolved. Per germline, CDR1 SGHRS and CDR2 YFSETQ. The CDR3 consists of 13 residues. The V end was cut by 0 bases, the J end by 4 bases, with 4 bases between. CDR3 sequence: CASSLDGTGELFF. The CDR3, as DNA: TGCGCCAGCAGCTTGGACGGCACCGGGGAGCTGTTTTTT.

This clone was counted only a few times. The V and J genes are TRBV6-5 and TRBJ2-5; D unclear. Germline CDR1 is MNHEY and CDR2 is SVGAGI. The germline V and J ends were trimmed by 0 bases and 5 bases, with 16 bases remaining between them. The CDR3 has 16 amino acids. As DNA, the CDR3 is TGTGCCAGCAGTTACTCGGGCACGAACCCTGGGGAGACCCAGTACTTC. This translates into CASSYSGTNPGETQYF.

To note about this clone: The same CDR3 arises from other DNA sequences in this sample as well. The rearrangement uses TRBV30 and TRBJ1-2; no firm D call. Germline V CDR1 and CDR2: GTSNPN, SVGIG (reference sequence). V gave up 1 base and J gave up 6 bases, with 12 bases separating them. This CDR3 comprises 13 residues. The CDR3 sequence is CAWSAKLGDGYTF. CDR3 DNA: TGTGCCTGGAGTGCCAAACTAGGAGATGGCTACACCTTC.

The J gene is TRBJ1-2, the V gene TRBV7-9; no reliable D call. The germline V and J ends were trimmed by 5 bases and 5 bases, with 18 bases remaining between them. Germline CDR1 SEHNR, CDR2 FQNEAQ (reference sequence). The CDR3 runs 15 residues. The CDR3 DNA follows: TGTGCCAGCAGCCCCCCCGGACGGGAGCGGTATGGCTACACCTTC. Protein sequence: CASSPPGRERYGYTF.

CDR3 residues: CASSGTAAPGYTF. As DNA, the CDR3 is TGTGCCAGCAGTGGGACAGCCGCCCCTGGCTACACCTTC. V usage is TRBV27 and J usage is TRBJ1-2, with 7 positions matching TRBD1. Trimming took 5 bases from V and 7 from J; bases not matched to a gene: 7. Per the germline V gene, CDR1 is MNHEY and CDR2 is SMNVEV (reference sequence). The CDR3 loop spans 13 amino acids.